This is a list of T cell receptor beta chains from one sample in a study of T cells expressing NK-cell markers. TCRdb reprocessed the 5' RACE reads and keeps a single row for each CDR3 protein, giving no DNA. The sample totals roughly 390,000 distinct CDR3 sequences; its top ten clones hold about 10%. The sequencing sample was made of blood T cells: a sorted CD56 or NKG2C T cell subset, CD4+ or CD8+ T cells, or bulk PBMC T cells (not recorded which). Every receptor here comes from a woman between 45 and 60 years old in good health. Both conserved end residues are part of each CDR3.

v_call,j_call,cdr3_aa
TRBV9,TRBJ2-7,CASSVGASYEQYF
TRBV5-1,TRBJ2-1,CASSLALAGVDEQFF
TRBV7-9,TRBJ2-2,CASSPRVENTGELFF
TRBV5-1,TRBJ2-3,CASSLQGGLLHSTDTQYF
TRBV3-1,TRBJ2-7,CASSQGTSRSYEQYF
TRBV20-1,TRBJ2-5,CSAREGGGIETQYF
TRBV5-1,TRBJ2-5,CASSLDPGQETQYF
TRBV12-3/TRBV12-4,TRBJ2-2,CASSLPDRGGTGELFF
TRBV7-3,TRBJ1-1,CASSPLARGLTEAFF
TRBV6-5,TRBJ2-7,CASSYSERPEQYF
TRBV6-5,TRBJ2-7,CASSRIAVHSYEQYF
TRBV19,TRBJ2-7,CASSIVLGVPYEQYF
TRBV20-1,TRBJ1-5,CSASKGLQQPQHF
TRBV28,TRBJ2-1,CASSFQPKSEQFF